Below, one T cell receptor (beta chain) is given with its context. Original analysis: Estimated nucleated cell counts came from reference gene primer amplification. Generated by immunoSEQ multiplex PCR, the TCRdb table keeps only in-frame clones and is missing some. The DNA was the basis for D and trimming; V, J and clone size are from that table. The table has about 120,000 clones, approximately 80% seen once. The sample originates from a study of blood T cell repertoires in COVID-19. Study context: Some COVID-19 samples were acute and others convalescent; all came from the United States, Italy and Spain. The analysed material was cDNA or gDNA that came from T cells, B-cell-depleted T cells, or PBMCs.

With 4 bases removed from V and 8 bases from J, the gap between germline ends came to 15 bases. Germline CDR1 reads SGDLS; CDR2 reads YYNGEE. CDR3 size: 13 residues. What was sequenced was peripheral blood. The source is a man aged 45-65 years with acute or convalescent COVID-19. The chain couples TRBV9 to TRBJ1-2, with D possibly TRBD1 on 6 matching bases. CDR3 in DNA: TGTGCCAGCAGCCCCTCGGGGGGGCAGGGCTACACCTTC. It codes for CASSPSGGQGYTF.